This T cell receptor (beta chain) was captured in a study of blood T cell repertoires in COVID-19. Overall study: Italy, Spain and the United States were the sources of the convalescent and acute COVID-19 samples. Sources were T cells, B-cell-depleted T cells, or PBMCs; the material itself was cDNA or gDNA.

Original handling: The authors estimated nucleated cell counts from reference gene primer amplification. Libraries were prepared by immunoSEQ multiplex PCR; TCRdb keeps only in-frame clonotypes and omits some of them. That table furnishes V, J and clone size, whereas the DNA furnished D and trimming. The repertoire holds 55,000 to 75,000 clones, approximately 82% seen once, with 6.3% in the top ten. There are 14 residues in the CDR3. Trimming took 8 bases from V and 14 from J, leaving 25 bases between them. The V gene's germline CDR1 is MNHEY and CDR2 SVGAGI. The receptor's source is a human donor in a cohort sampled during active COVID-19. The sample was peripheral blood. This chain joins TRBV6-5 and TRBJ2-1; TRBD2 is a possible D gene (6 bases). The CDR3 sequence is CASGLSVGDRGKFF. In DNA form, the CDR3 reads TGTGCCAGCGGCCTCTCGGTGGGGGACCGCGGGAAGTTCTTC.